The clone carrying this TCR beta chain was seen only a few times. Its specificity is unknown. Per germline, CDR1 LNHNV and CDR2 YYDKDF (reference sequence). The V end was cut by 3 bases, the J end by 0 bases, with 11 bases between. CDR3 length: 15 amino acids. This specimen comes from a study of blood T cells in healthy people across ages. General study results and limits: Across the age range, TCR beta diversity per million T cells fell in a roughly linear way.

Every donor gave approximately 10 milliliters of peripheral blood. Per sample, a minimum of 6.5 million PBMCs were isolated. Alongside a J-beta primer mix, a sample-barcoded 5' primer served in a second PCR lasting about 7 to 12 cycles. Via MiXCR, TCRdb re-called the 5' RACE reads, giving one row per CDR3 protein. This table holds 720,000 or so distinct CDR3 sequences, roughly two fifths found once. This sequence was found in an elderly man in good health. The rearrangement uses TRBV15 and TRBJ1-2, with D unclear. Sample: blood. This chain's CDR3 is CATSRGDGANYGYTF. The CDR3 region has the DNA TGTGCCACCAGCAGGGGCGACGGGGCTAACTATGGCTACACCTTC.